This entry lists 32 T cell receptor beta chains sequenced from one sample in a study of OX40 agonist ivuxolimab in advanced cancers. Measured with immunoSEQ multiplex PCR; TCRdb has only the in-frame clones, and not every one. The sample has tens of thousands of clones; about nine tenths are singletons. This sample comprised CD4+ or CD8+ T cells sorted from blood, obtained in a trial of the OX40 agonist ivuxolimab. The receptor source for this set is an adult with an advanced solid tumor such as melanoma, head and neck, liver or kidney cancer.

This chain connects TRBV28 to TRBJ2-3; 9 bases agree with TRBD1. The CDR3 is made up of 19 amino acids. Looked up from germline, CDR1 is MDHEN and CDR2 is SYDVKM. With 5 bases clipped from V and 0 bases from J, the junction kept 15 bases outside the gene matches. The CDR3 nucleotides read TGTGCCAGCAGTCCTCCAGGGACAGGGATACAAACTAGCACAGATACGCAGTATTTT. As protein: CASSPPGTGIQTSTDTQYF. The variable domain in full, with the rest retrieved from reference TRBV28 and TRBJ2-3, is DVKVTQSSRYLVKRTGEKVFLECVQDMDHENMFWYRQDPGLGLRLIYFSYDVKMKEKGDIPEGYSVSREKKERFSLILESASTNQTSMYLCASSPPGTGIQTSTDTQYFGPGTRLTVL.

As DNA, the CDR3 is TGTGCCAGCAGCTTAGGCCCTGGGTATCCAGATACGCAGTATTTT. Translating gives CASSLGPGYPDTQYF. The chain employs TRBV7-6 and TRBJ2-3; D is unresolved. CDR1 is SGHVS and CDR2 is FNYEAQ in the germline V gene. V was trimmed by 1 base and J by 4 bases, leaving 12 bases between them. The CDR3 loop spans 15 amino acids.

This clone was observed a single time. This CDR3 is CASRLAGGSYEQYF. Here the CDR3 DNA reads TGTGCCAGCAGACTAGCGGGAGGGTCCTACGAGCAGTACTTC. The V call is TRBV27, the J call TRBJ2-7; 13 bases fit TRBD2. Germline trimming cut 6 bases from V and 1 base from J; bases unmatched to any gene: 0. This CDR3 comprises 14 residues. Germline values: CDR1 MNHEY, CDR2 SMNVEV (reference sequence).

CDR3 sequence reads: CATSGQGANNEQFF. The CDR3 coding sequence is TGTGCCACCTCGGGACAGGGGGCTAACAATGAGCAGTTCTTC. The rearrangement uses TRBV27 and TRBJ2-1; 12 bases agree with TRBD1. V was clipped by 10 bases and J by 5 bases; unmatched bases: 6. CDR1 and CDR2 (germline): MNHEY, SMNVEV (reference sequence). The CDR3 loop spans 14 amino acids.

This clone was recorded only once. V gene TRBV27 combines with J gene TRBJ2-7, with a weak D call TRBD2 (6 bases). CDR1 and CDR2 (germline): MNHEY, SMNVEV (reference sequence). V dropped 2 bases and J dropped 2 bases, with 10 bases sitting between them. CDR3 length equals 14 residues. The CDR3 coding sequence is TGTGCCAGCAGTTTAAGGGCGGGGACCTACGAGCAGTACTTC. Translation gives CASSLRAGTYEQYF.

This clone was recorded only once. The rearrangement joins TRBV14 to TRBJ2-5; TRBD2 aligns across 11 bases. The CDR3 sequence is 14 residues long. J lost 5 bases, V lost 3 bases, and 2 bases had no gene match. CDR1 and CDR2 from the germline V gene are SGHDN and FVKESK. The CDR3 DNA follows: TGTGCCAGCAGCCAGACTAGCGGGATGGAGACCCAGTACTTC. Translation: CASSQTSGMETQYF. Supplemented by reference TRBV14 and TRBJ2-5, the full variable domain reads EAGVTQFPSHSVIEKGQTVTLRCDPISGHDNLYWYRRVMGKEIKFLLHFVKESKQDESGMPNNRFLAERTGGTYSTLKVQPAELEDSGVYFCASSQTSGMETQYFGPGTRLLVL.

The genes are TRBV2 and TRBJ2-1, with a weak D call TRBD2 (5 bases). CDR3 length: 14 amino acids. Trimming stripped 3 bases from V and 3 bases from J, with 9 bases between. Germline V gene sequence: CDR1 SNHLY, CDR2 FYNNEI. Here the CDR3 reads CASSDVDYYNEQFF. The CDR3 bases are TGTGCCAGCAGTGATGTTGACTACTACAATGAGCAGTTCTTC.

The J gene is TRBJ2-7, the V gene TRBV9; D could derive from TRBD1 or TRBD2 (5 bases each). The V end lost 10 bases, the J end lost 6 bases, and 11 bases lay between the germline ends. The CDR3 has 10 residues. Germline assignment: CDR1 SGDLS and CDR2 YYNGEE. CDR3 in amino acids: CARPGPEQYF. The CDR3 region has the DNA TGTGCCCGCCCGGGGCCCGAGCAGTACTTC. The variable domain in full, with the rest retrieved from reference TRBV9 and TRBJ2-7, is DSGVTQTPKHLITATGQRVTLRCSPRSGDLSVYWYQQSLDQGLQFLIQYYNGEERAKGNILERFSAQQFPDLHSELNLSSLELGDSALYFCARPGPEQYFGPGTRLTVT.

The chain uses TRBV28 and TRBJ2-3; D uncertain. Germline V lookup: CDR1 MDHEN, CDR2 SYDVKM. The CDR3 extends over 15 amino acids. Trimming cost V 4 bases and J 5 bases, with 16 bases left between them. The CDR3 region has the DNA TGTGCCAGCAGTTCTGAGGACCCAGCAGGAGATACGCAGTATTTT. Its protein product is CASSSEDPAGDTQYF.

J is TRBJ1-4 and V is TRBV4-3, with D possibly TRBD1 on 5 matching bases. Deletions cut 0 bases from V and 2 bases from J, with 7 bases between. Germline CDR1 LGHNA, CDR2 YSLEER. This CDR3 spans 15 amino acids. The CDR3 reads CASSQDAGTNEKLFF. For the CDR3, the DNA is TGCGCCAGCAGCCAAGATGCAGGGACTAATGAAAAACTGTTTTTT.

The chain carries TRBV28 and TRBJ1-5; 7 positions agree with TRBD1. This CDR3 is 17 amino acids long. The germline V gene encodes CDR1 MDHEN and CDR2 SYDVKM. V gave up 2 bases and J gave up 2 bases; unmatched junction bases: 9. The CDR3 coding sequence is TGTGCCAGCAGTTTAAGGGGACAGTGGGTCGGCAATCAGCCCCAGCATTTT. Encoded protein: CASSLRGQWVGNQPQHF.

The chain combines TRBV5-4 with TRBJ2-5; D gene uncertain. The V end was cut by 0 bases, the J end by 2 bases, with 5 bases between. The CDR3 contains 13 residues. Germline CDR1 is SGHNT and CDR2 is YYREEE (reference sequence). This CDR3 is CASSLELQETQYF. CDR3 DNA: TGTGCCAGCAGCTTGGAACTGCAAGAGACCCAGTACTTC.

This clone came up a few times. The rearrangement links TRBV9 to TRBJ1-3; D is ambiguous. Germline V gene data show CDR1 as SGDLS and CDR2 as YYNGEE. Trimming took 1 base from V and 0 from J, leaving 11 bases between them. The CDR3 loop spans 16 amino acids. CDR3: CASSVSHGLSGNTIYF. CDR3 DNA: TGTGCCAGCAGCGTAAGTCATGGCCTCTCTGGAAACACCATATATTTT.

The count of this clone is one. The chain carries TRBV9 and TRBJ2-7; 13 bases match TRBD2. The CDR3 consists of 14 residues. Losses at the gene ends were 4 bases for V and 5 bases for J; bases not matched to a gene: 3. CDR1 is SGDLS, CDR2 YYNGEE, per germline. The CDR3 loop is CASSPGLAGDEQYF. CDR3 bases: TGTGCCAGCAGCCCTGGACTAGCGGGAGACGAGCAGTACTTC. Complete variable domain (other parts from reference TRBV9 and TRBJ2-7): DSGVTQTPKHLITATGQRVTLRCSPRSGDLSVYWYQQSLDQGLQFLIQYYNGEERAKGNILERFSAQQFPDLHSELNLSSLELGDSALYFCASSPGLAGDEQYFGPGTRLTVT.

The V call is TRBV4-1, the J call TRBJ2-1; TRBD2 matches 8 bases. The CDR3 sequence is 16 residues long. V lost 0 bases to trimming and J lost 3 bases; unmatched junction nucleotides: 4. From germline, CDR1 is MGHRA and CDR2 YSYEKL. The CDR3, as DNA: TGCGCCAGCAGCCAAGATACGGCGGGAGGCTACAATGAGCAGTTCTTC. Translating gives CASSQDTAGGYNEQFF.

This clone was picked up one time. CDR3 sequence reads: CASSLDSIMKKDTQYF. Written as DNA, the CDR3 is TGTGCCAGCAGCTTAGACTCCATAATGAAAAAAGATACGCAGTATTTT. This sequence joins TRBV7-2 and TRBJ2-3; D gene ambiguous. Germline loops: CDR1 SGHTA, CDR2 FQGNSA. V lost 1 base and J 5 bases, leaving 16 bases between the germline ends. The CDR3 is made up of 16 amino acids.

The sample holds a few counts of this clone. The chain is built from TRBV4-3 and TRBJ2-1; D perhaps matches TRBD1 (6 bases). There are 16 residues in the CDR3. Trimming cost V 0 bases and J 7 bases, with 16 bases left between them. Germline V gene lookup returns CDR1 LGHNA and CDR2 YSLEER. The chain's CDR3 is CASSQDGVDRYNEQFF. The DNA for the CDR3 is TGCGCCAGCAGCCAAGATGGGGTAGACAGGTATAATGAGCAGTTCTTC.

This clone was counted once. The V and J genes are TRBV7-8 and TRBJ2-7, with 12 bases lining up with TRBD2. Trimming at V came to 7 bases and at J to 6 bases, leaving 19 bases not matched to a gene. CDR3 length: 18 residues. Germline CDR1 and CDR2: SGHVS and FQNEAQ. As DNA, the CDR3 is TGTGCCAGCATCAATGACTCAGGACTAGCGGGACTACTACGCGAGCAGTACTTC. It translates to CASINDSGLAGLLREQYF.

This clone was detected once. The chain employs TRBV2 and TRBJ2-3, with 13 bases that match TRBD2. The CDR3 spans 16 residues. The V and J ends lost 7 bases and 6 bases, in that order; junction bases with no gene match: 10. Germline values: CDR1 SNHLY, CDR2 FYNNEI. The CDR3: CASKPGTSGAGDTQYF. CDR3 nucleotides: TGTGCCAGCAAGCCCGGGACTAGCGGGGCGGGGGATACGCAGTATTTT.

The chain joins TRBV4-3 to TRBJ2-1; 7 bases line up with TRBD1. The CDR3 length is 14 residues. J was trimmed by 5 bases and V by 3 bases; bases with no gene match: 4. Per germline, CDR1 LGHNA and CDR2 YSLEER. CDR3 sequence reads: CASSHLDRDNEQFF. The CDR3 DNA reads TGCGCCAGCAGCCACCTAGACAGGGACAATGAGCAGTTCTTC.

This clone was seen a few times. V and J are TRBV28 and TRBJ1-2, with D perhaps TRBD1 (6 bases). V shed 3 bases and J shed 3 bases, with 20 bases lying between them. CDR3 length: 17 residues. Germline V lookup: CDR1 MDHEN, CDR2 SYDVKM. The CDR3 DNA follows: TGTGCCAGCAGTTTTGACCCATCACAGGGAGCGGACTATGGCTACACCTTC. It translates to CASSFDPSQGADYGYTF.

The rearrangement links TRBV4-3 to TRBJ2-4; TRBD2 agrees at 8 bases. The CDR3 runs 20 residues. The V and J ends lost 4 bases and 1 base, in that order; junction bases with no gene match: 18. CDR1 LGHNA and CDR2 YSLEER come from the germline V gene. As DNA, the CDR3 is TGCGCCAGCAGCCCTCAGGTGGGGCGGGAGGACTTATGGGCCAAAAACATTCAGTACTTC. Its translation: CASSPQVGREDLWAKNIQYF.

The V and J genes are TRBV10-1 and TRBJ2-3; 12 positions agree with TRBD2. The CDR3 loop spans 14 amino acids. CDR1 WNHNN and CDR2 SYGVQD come from the germline V gene (reference sequence). J gave up 8 bases and V 2 bases, and 2 bases lay outside the gene matches. The DNA for the CDR3 is TGCGCCAGCAGTGAGGCTAGCGGGAGGGGTACGCAGTATTTT. Encoded protein: CASSEASGRGTQYF.

J is TRBJ2-3 and V is TRBV28, with TRBD2 matching 10 bases. The J segment lost 0 bases and the V segment lost 3 bases, leaving 3 bases of the junction unmatched. The CDR3 covers 16 residues. CDR1 and CDR2 from the germline V gene are MDHEN and SYDVKM. The CDR3, as DNA: TGTGCCAGCAGTTTTCTAGCGGGAGTTAGCACAGATACGCAGTATTTT. As protein: CASSFLAGVSTDTQYF.

This clone appeared once. The J gene is TRBJ2-5, the V gene TRBV7-8; D is undetermined. TRBJ2-7 matches the DNA end more closely, so the J call is doubtful. CDR3 size: 11 residues. Per germline, CDR1 SGHVS and CDR2 FQNEAQ. CDR3 bases: TGTGCCAGCAGCTTTAACTACGAGCAGTACTTC. Amino acid sequence: CASSFNYEQYF.

This clone has only one observation. This chain links TRBV13 with TRBJ2-1; 7 nucleotides match TRBD1. Germline CDR1 PRHDT, CDR2 FYEKMQ (reference sequence). Trimming removed 5 bases from V and 4 bases from J; junction bases left unmatched: 11. The CDR3 extends over 16 amino acids. CDR3 DNA: TGTGCCAGCAGCCCCCACGACAGGGAAGAGTACAATGAGCAGTTCTTC. Residues: CASSPHDREEYNEQFF. The full variable domain, with the rest looked up from reference TRBV13 and TRBJ2-1, is AAGVIQSPRHLIKEKRETATLKCYPIPRHDTVYWYQQGPGQDPQFLISFYEKMQSDKGSIPDRFSAQQFSDYHSELNMSSLELGDSALYFCASSPHDREEYNEQFFGPGTRLTVL.

J is TRBJ2-1 and V is TRBV5-1, with 11 bases identical to TRBD2. Unmatched junction bases numbered 6, after V lost 6 bases and J lost 4 bases. Germline CDR1 SGHRS, CDR2 YFSETQ. The CDR3 has 15 residues. The CDR3 nucleotides read TGCGCCAGCACCCTAGCGGGAGGAGGATACAATGAGCAGTTCTTC. Protein product: CASTLAGGGYNEQFF.

This chain connects TRBV19 to TRBJ2-3; a possible D gene is TRBD2 (6 bases). This CDR3 region has 16 residues. The germline V gene encodes CDR1 LNHDA and CDR2 SQIVND (reference sequence). V shed 3 bases and J shed 0 bases, with 13 bases lying between them. The CDR3 region is CASSIATRSSTDTQYF. The CDR3 coding sequence is TGTGCCAGTAGTATCGCGACTAGGTCTAGCACAGATACGCAGTATTTT. The whole variable domain, filled in from reference TRBV19 and TRBJ2-3, reads DGGITQSPKYLFRKEGQNVTLSCEQNLNHDAMYWYRQDPGQGLRLIYYSQIVNDFQKGDIAEGYSVSREKKESFPLTVTSAQKNPTAFYLCASSIATRSSTDTQYFGPGTRLTVL.

The rearrangement joins TRBV5-4 to TRBJ2-7, with D possibly TRBD1 on 6 matching bases. Germline CDR1 is SGHNT and CDR2 is YYREEE (reference sequence). The CDR3 is 15 residues long. The V and J ends lost 0 bases and 3 bases respectively, with 13 bases between them. The CDR3 region has the DNA TGTGCCAGCAGCTTGGCCCTAAGGGGGAGCTACGAGCAGTACTTC. The encoded protein is CASSLALRGSYEQYF. The full variable domain, with the rest looked up from reference TRBV5-4 and TRBJ2-7, is ETGVTQSPTHLIKTRGQQVTLRCSSQSGHNTVSWYQQALGQGPQFIFQYYREEENGRGNFPPRFSGLQFPNYSSELNVNALELDDSALYLCASSLALRGSYEQYFGPGTRLTVT.

This clone was seen a single time. This chain connects TRBV5-8 to TRBJ2-1; TRBD1 aligns across 10 bases. Germline V gene data show CDR1 as SGHTS and CDR2 as YDEGEE. Trimming removed 2 bases from V and 2 bases from J; junction bases left unmatched: 1. The CDR3 runs 15 residues. CDR3 coding DNA: TGTGCCAGCAGCTTCGGGACAGGGGCCTACAATGAGCAGTTCTTC. It yields the protein CASSFGTGAYNEQFF.

The gene calls are TRBV27 and TRBJ2-7; D is perhaps TRBD2 (5 bases). Germline CDR1 is MNHEY and CDR2 is SMNVEV (reference sequence). Deletions cut 2 bases from V and 6 bases from J, with 5 bases between. CDR3 length: 11 residues. The CDR3 is CASSLGSEQYF. The CDR3 region has the DNA TGTGCCAGCAGTTTAGGGAGCGAGCAGTACTTC.

This chain links TRBV6-5 with TRBJ2-7; D possibly corresponds to TRBD1 (6 bases). Trimming removed 6 bases at V and 6 bases at J, with 12 bases between. This CDR3 contains 12 residues. Per the germline V gene, CDR1 is MNHEY and CDR2 is SVGAGI. The CDR3 is CASRGSGVEQYF. The CDR3, as DNA: TGTGCCAGCAGAGGGTCAGGGGTCGAGCAGTACTTC.